This T cell receptor beta chain appears in the sequencing data of a study of T cell responses to AZD1222 COVID-19 vaccine. At the level of the study: Analysis merged second doses at about 4 or about 12 weeks. Study observations and caveats: Repertoire sampling was restricted to post-peak T cell response timepoints.

Data came from immunoSEQ multiplex PCR; TCRdb stores just in-frame clones and leaves some out. The data contain about 130,000 clones, approximately 90% of them singletons. Trimming stripped 7 bases from V and 7 bases from J, with 10 bases between. The germline V gene has CDR1 KGHDR and CDR2 SFDVKD. This CDR3 comprises 12 residues. As for this clone: Its antigen is still unknown.

The sequencing here drew on peripheral blood, taken on day 0 of AZD1222 vaccination. V is TRBV24-1 and J is TRBJ2-1; D uncertain. This TCR was recovered from an adult in good health. The CDR3 DNA sequence: TGTGCCACCAGAGACCTTTGGAATGAGCAGTTCTTC. Encoded protein: CATRDLWNEQFF.